The source of this T cell receptor beta chain is a study of identifying expanded T cells in peripheral blood (dated by TCRdb to about 2019). The study in broad terms: Technical replicates were generated by sequencing separate aliquots of the same genomic DNA pool, with four replicates compared pairwise. The paper as a whole reports these results and caveats: For all healthy donors, the variance in clone template counts between approximately 2-week samples rose significantly as total template count increased. Across all healthy-donor time intervals, the beta-binomial model significantly cut both the number of clones called differentially abundant and the false-positive rate. The authors expected that biological variance in healthy repertoires might rise further over much longer intervals, such as months to years. Between technical replicates the binomial model flagged approximately 1.2 differentially abundant clones, whereas over about two weeks the binomial model flagged about 16.4 and over approximately 4 weeks approximately 20.

TCRbeta CDR3 regions were profiled with the immunoSEQ Assay using bias-controlled multiplex PCR amplification of genomic DNA. The original pipeline was this. To quantify the absolute abundance of each unique TCRbeta CDR3 region, the sequences were collapsed and filtered. Differential abundance was assessed using a binomial (Fisher-equivalent) model and a beta-binomial model in which time-dependent variance fitted from healthy donors was added. Clones with fewer than 5 combined templates were removed, and differential abundance was called for clones with a Benjamini-Hochberg FDR below 0.01. Beta-binomial variance was modeled as a function of total template count across the two samples using the form v = (b*log(k)+a)^2. The clones in this table, taken by TCRdb from immuneACCESS, are in-frame only. Not every clone is retained; where verified, under half of the shortfall comes from an unresolved V gene, and the cause of the rest is unknown. V and J calls and clone size follow that table, whereas D and trimming were derived from the DNA. This sample has about 90,000 clones in its table, and approximately 83% of those were observed once. The top ten clonotypes cover 5.6% of the sample.

A word on this clone: Its antigen specificity is not known. Base qualities are missing; no much larger clone stands one base away.

The CDR3, from cysteine to phenylalanine, totals 17 residues. Only the CDR3 DNA is retained, 51 bases long and in frame from the first base. Trimming at the junction amounts to 1 base on V and 2 bases on J, and the germline ends lie 12 bases apart. As encoded in the germline V gene, CDR1 is SGHAT while CDR2 is FQNNGV. No immune events, such as infections, were documented for the healthy donors during the collection period. Blood repertoires from healthy donors were used as a training cohort for calibrating time-dependent variance in a beta-binomial model of differential abundance of T-cell clones. The training cohort included 10 or so healthy donors, of whom 3 were female and 7 were male. The donors were between about 25 and 70 years old, with an average age of about 45 years. Obtained from a commercial supplier, whole blood was collected from each healthy donor at three time points set around two weeks apart. Genomic DNA was extracted from unsorted whole blood for immunosequencing.

Input material: blood. Rearrangement joined TRBV11-2 to TRBJ2-6, with the D segment identity uncertain. The TCR comes from a person aged 18 to 69 in good health. In nucleotide form, the sequence is TGTGCCAGCAGCTTAGTATCGGTTCTCGCTGGGGCCAACGTCCTGACTTTC. It translates as CASSLVSVLAGANVLTF.